This T cell receptor (beta chain) was sequenced in a study of T cells in narcolepsy. Profiling relied on immunoSEQ multiplex PCR, and the TCRdb table lists in-frame clones only, not all of them. The profile shows about 32,000 clones, roughly 87% of them singletons. The CDR3 has 12 amino acids. V was cut by 3 bases and J by 3 bases, with 5 bases left in between. CDR1 is MDHEN and CDR2 is SYDVKM in the germline V gene. This clonotype originated in a human donor in good health. The rearrangement uses TRBV28 and TRBJ1-2; D gene uncertain. Sequencing input: memory (CD45RA-) CD4+ T cells from blood. The CDR3, as DNA: TGTGCCAGCAGTTTTGTAGACTATGGCTACACCTTC. Its translation is CASSFVDYGYTF.